This T cell receptor (beta chain) was retrieved from a study of beta chain features in type 1 diabetes. Germline lookup yields CDR1 SQVTM and CDR2 ANQGSEA. V dropped 7 bases and J dropped 3 bases, with 17 bases sitting between them. CDR3 length: 14 residues. The whole isolated RNA underwent reverse transcription, so sequencing captured expressed TCRB transcripts. Sequencing of naive, central memory and regulatory T cell samples gave an average of approximately 3.8 million reads. Assay: immunoSEQ multiplex PCR; the TCRdb copy retains only in-frame clones and omits some. The sample lists some 200,000 clones, approximately 11% occurring once.

The chain is built from TRBV29-1 and TRBJ2-3; D is perhaps TRBD1 (6 bases). The receptor comes from a man between 18 and 35 years old in good health. The source material was central memory CD4+ T cells from blood. CDR3 sequence: CSGGGPTGTDTQYF. The CDR3 nucleotides read TGCAGCGGAGGGGGACCCACGGGGACAGATACGCAGTATTTT.